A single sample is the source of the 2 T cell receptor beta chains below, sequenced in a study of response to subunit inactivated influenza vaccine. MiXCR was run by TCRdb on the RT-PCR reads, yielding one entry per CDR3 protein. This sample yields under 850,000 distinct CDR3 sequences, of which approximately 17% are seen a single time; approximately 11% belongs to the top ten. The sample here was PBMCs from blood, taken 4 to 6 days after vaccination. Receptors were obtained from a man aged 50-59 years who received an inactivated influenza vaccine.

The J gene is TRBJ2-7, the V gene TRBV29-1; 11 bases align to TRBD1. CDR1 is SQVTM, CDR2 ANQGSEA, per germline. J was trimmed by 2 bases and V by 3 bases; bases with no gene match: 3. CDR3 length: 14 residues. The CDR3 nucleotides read TGCAGCGTTGAGGGACAGGGGGTTCCCTACGAGCAGTACTTC. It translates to CSVEGQGVPYEQYF.

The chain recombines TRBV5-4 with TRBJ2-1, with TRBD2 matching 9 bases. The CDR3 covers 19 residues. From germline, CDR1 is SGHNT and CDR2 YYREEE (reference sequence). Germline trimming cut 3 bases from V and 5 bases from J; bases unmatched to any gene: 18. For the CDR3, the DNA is TGTGCCAGCAGCTCCGTCGGGCGGGGGGGCTTAAGGGAGGACAATGAGCAGTTCTTC. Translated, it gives CASSSVGRGGLREDNEQFF.